A selection of T cell receptor beta chains follows, all from one sample in a study of T cells in Graves' hyperthyroidism and ophthalmopathy. MiXCR, applied by TCRdb to the multiplex PCR reads, yields one record per CDR3 protein. In the table there are about 770,000 distinct CDR3 sequences, roughly a sixth of which are singletons. The specimen was blood. Source of these receptors: a woman aged 50 to 60 with Graves' hyperthyroidism that later progressed to Graves' ophthalmopathy. Both conserved end residues are part of each CDR3. A D gene is named only where the DNA matches it firmly. Rows may omit the clone size; those that give it use once, few, many or a size class.

D,V,size,J,CDR3,DNA
NA,TRBV27,NA,TRBJ1-2,CASSLLFGQANTF,TGTGCCAGCAGTTTATTGTTTGGGCAGGCTAACACCTTC
NA,TRBV20-1,NA,TRBJ2-5,CSARGSLYETQYF,TGCAGTGCTAGAGGCAGTTTGTACGAGACCCAGTACTTC
TRBD1,TRBV29-1,few,TRBJ1-5,CSALQLGTGGQPQHF,TGCAGCGCACTACAGCTTGGGACAGGAGGGCAGCCCCAGCATTTT
NA,TRBV2,many,TRBJ1-5,CASSEVVASNQPQHF,TGTGCCAGCAGTGAAGTCGTTGCAAGCAATCAGCCCCAGCATTTT
NA,TRBV3-1,many,TRBJ1-2,CASSLVDESYGYTF,TGTGCCAGCAGCCTCGTTGACGAGAGCTATGGCTACACCTTC
TRBD1,TRBV6-6,few,TRBJ1-6,CASSYTGQSSYNSPLHF,TGTGCCAGCAGTTACACGGGACAGAGCTCCTATAATTCACCCCTCCACTTT
NA,TRBV4-1,NA,TRBJ1-2,CASSQVSGYTDGYTF,TGCGCCAGCAGCCAAGTTTCAGGGTATACCGATGGCTACACCTTC
NA,TRBV27,NA,TRBJ1-6,CASSNRGPFNSPLHF,TGTGCCAGCAGTAACCGGGGACCGTTTAATTCACCCCTCCACTTT
NA,TRBV5-1,many,TRBJ2-1,CASSLDTYNEQFF,TGCGCCAGCAGCTTGGACACTTACAATGAGCAGTTCTTC
NA,TRBV6-1,NA,TRBJ1-5,CASSLRYGQPQHF,TGTGCCAGCAGTTTGAGGTATGGTCAGCCCCAGCATTTT